The next 13 T cell receptor beta chains were all read from a single sample in a study of blood T cell repertoires in COVID-19. Profiled with immunoSEQ multiplex PCR; TCRdb holds only in-frame clones, not every one. The table has about 120,000 clones, over 75% seen once. Sequenced sample: peripheral blood. The receptors shown here come from a man aged 80 or over with acute or convalescent COVID-19.

The rearrangement uses TRBV29-1 and TRBJ2-7; tentative D call: TRBD1 (5 bases). CDR1 and CDR2 from the germline V gene are SQVTM and ANQGSEA. The germline V and J ends were trimmed by 3 bases and 4 bases, with 10 bases remaining between them. CDR3 length equals 12 residues. The CDR3 sequence: CSVESKGYEQYF. The CDR3 bases are TGCAGCGTTGAGTCGAAGGGGTACGAGCAGTACTTC.

This rearrangement joins TRBV29-1 to TRBJ2-3; D might be TRBD2 (6 bases). V dropped 5 bases and J dropped 0 bases, with 15 bases sitting between them. The length of the CDR3 is 15 residues. Germline V gene data show CDR1 as SQVTM and CDR2 as ANQGSEA. In nucleotides, the CDR3 is TGCAGCGTTTCACCCCCCGGGACTAGCACAGATACGCAGTATTTT. Translation gives CSVSPPGTSTDTQYF.

The J gene is TRBJ2-7, the V gene TRBV7-9, with D perhaps matching TRBD2 (5 bases). Deletions cut 4 bases from V and 0 bases from J, with 10 bases between. The CDR3 is 14 residues long. Germline V gives CDR1 SEHNR, CDR2 FQNEAQ (reference sequence). CDR3 sequence reads: CASSYEGISYEQYF. DNA for the CDR3: TGTGCCAGCAGCTACGAGGGCATCTCCTACGAGCAGTACTTC.

The chain couples TRBV19 to TRBJ1-1, with D unclear. V was shortened by 4 bases and J by 0 bases, with 6 bases between the two germline ends. The CDR3 extends over 13 amino acids. Per the germline V gene, CDR1 is LNHDA and CDR2 is SQIVND (reference sequence). The CDR3 protein is CASSNSMNTEAFF. The CDR3 DNA sequence: TGTGCCAGTAGTAATAGCATGAACACTGAAGCTTTCTTT.

This chain links TRBV6-1 with TRBJ1-2; perhaps TRBD1 as D (5 bases). CDR3 length: 14 amino acids. The ends were cut back, 1 base at V and 8 bases at J, with 14 bases in the middle. Looked up from germline, CDR1 is MNHNS and CDR2 is SASEGT. CDR3 residues: CASSEGGGHRGYTF. The CDR3 bases are TGTGCCAGCAGTGAAGGGGGCGGCCATAGGGGCTACACCTTC.

V and J are TRBV5-1 and TRBJ2-5; 12 nucleotides match TRBD2. This CDR3 region has 16 residues. Germline V gene lookup returns CDR1 SGHRS and CDR2 YFSETQ. After removal of 0 bases from V and 5 bases from J, the junction contained 5 bases not matched to a gene. CDR3 region: CASSLEGLAGGETQYF. CDR3 sequence (DNA): TGCGCCAGCAGCTTGGAGGGGCTAGCGGGAGGGGAGACCCAGTACTTC.

In nucleotides, the CDR3 is TGTGCCAGCAGCTCCCTGGTAGCGGGGGGGAATGAGCAGTTCTTC. This encodes CASSSLVAGGNEQFF. The genes are TRBV7-3 and TRBJ2-1; 11 bases align to TRBD2. Germline V gives CDR1 SGHTA, CDR2 FQGTGA. This CDR3 region has 15 residues. V lost 4 bases to trimming and J lost 7 bases; unmatched junction nucleotides: 6.

The chain employs TRBV7-2 and TRBJ2-5; D not certain. The CDR3 is made up of 14 amino acids. Germline lookup yields CDR1 SGHTA and CDR2 FQGNSA. V was cut by 2 bases and J by 0 bases, with 7 bases left in between. The CDR3 protein is CASSLLEDQETQYF. The DNA of the CDR3 is TGTGCCAGCAGCTTATTAGAGGACCAAGAGACCCAGTACTTC. Based on the CDR3 plus reference TRBV7-2 and TRBJ2-5, the full variable domain is GAGVSQSPSNKVTEKGKDVELRCDPISGHTALYWYRQSLGQGLEFLIYFQGNSAPDKSGLPSDRFSAERTGGSVSTLTIQRTQQEDSAVYLCASSLLEDQETQYFGPGTRLLVL.

This clone was seen only a few times. The chain links TRBV19 to TRBJ1-3, with D uncertain. Germline V gene sequence: CDR1 LNHDA, CDR2 SQIVND (reference sequence). V shed 3 bases and J shed 3 bases, with 3 bases lying between them. The CDR3 runs to 12 residues. CDR3 nucleotides: TGTGCCAGTAGTATCGGTGGAAACACCATATATTTT. Its translation: CASSIGGNTIYF.

This clone was recorded only once. This chain connects TRBV3-1 (or the pseudogene TRBV3-2) to TRBJ2-2; 7 bases match TRBD2. With 4 bases clipped from V and 2 bases from J, the junction kept 7 bases outside the gene matches. The V gene's germline CDR1 is LGHDT and CDR2 YNNKEL (reference sequence). This CDR3 has 16 residues. Here the CDR3 DNA reads TGTGCCAGCAGCCCACTATGGGGGGGTAACACCGGGGAGCTGTTTTTT. Protein: CASSPLWGGNTGELFF.

As concerns this clone: The junction differs from germline at one of its ends, possibly a read error. The chain combines TRBV9 with TRBJ2-1; D is possibly TRBD2 (5 bases). The CDR3 is 14 amino acids. Per the germline V gene, CDR1 is SGDLS and CDR2 is YYNGEE. CDR3 region: CASSLAPSDNEQFF. The DNA for the CDR3 is TGTGCCAGCAGCCTAGCTCCCTCCGACAATGAGCAGTTCTTC.

The chain employs TRBV30 and TRBJ2-7; 9 bases match TRBD1. Germline lookup yields CDR1 GTSNPN and CDR2 SVGIG (reference sequence). CDR3 length: 14 residues. J lost 7 bases, V lost 2 bases, and 9 bases had no gene match. The CDR3 nucleotides are TGTGCCTGGAGTCGAGGGACAGGGAGGATGGAGCAGTACTTC. Translation: CAWSRGTGRMEQYF.

The chain recombines TRBV24-1 with TRBJ1-4; 9 bases are a match to TRBD1. The germline CDR1 and CDR2 sequences are KGHDR and SFDVKD. Trimming took 0 bases from V and 5 from J; bases not matched to a gene: 3. This CDR3 comprises 16 residues. The CDR3 reads CATSDLTGGANEKLFF. The DNA for the CDR3 is TGTGCCACCAGTGATTTGACAGGGGGCGCGAATGAAAAACTGTTTTTT.